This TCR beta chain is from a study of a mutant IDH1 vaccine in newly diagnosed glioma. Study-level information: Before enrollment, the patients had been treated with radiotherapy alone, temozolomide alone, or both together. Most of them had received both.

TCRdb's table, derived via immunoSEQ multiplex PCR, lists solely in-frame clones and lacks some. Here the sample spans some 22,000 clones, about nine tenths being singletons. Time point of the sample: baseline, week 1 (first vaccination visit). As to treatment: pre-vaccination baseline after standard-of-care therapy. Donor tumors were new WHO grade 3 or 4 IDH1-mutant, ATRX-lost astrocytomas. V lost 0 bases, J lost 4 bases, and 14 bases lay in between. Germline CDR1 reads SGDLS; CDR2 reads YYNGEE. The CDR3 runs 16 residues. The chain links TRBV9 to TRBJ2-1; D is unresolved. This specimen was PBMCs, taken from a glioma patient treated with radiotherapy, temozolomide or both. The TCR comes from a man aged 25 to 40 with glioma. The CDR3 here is CASSVAWGKGYNEQFF. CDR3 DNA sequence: TGTGCCAGCAGCGTAGCTTGGGGAAAAGGGTACAATGAGCAGTTCTTC.